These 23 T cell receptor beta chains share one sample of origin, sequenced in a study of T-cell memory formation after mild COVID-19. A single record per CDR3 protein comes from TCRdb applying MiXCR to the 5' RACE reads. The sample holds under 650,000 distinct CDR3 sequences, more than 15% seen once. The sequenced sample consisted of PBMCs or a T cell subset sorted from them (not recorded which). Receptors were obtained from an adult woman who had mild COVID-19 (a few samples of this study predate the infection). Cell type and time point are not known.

CDR3 loop: CASCNTGSACEQYF. The CDR3 DNA follows: TGTGCCAGTTGCAACACAGGTTCTGCATGCGAGCAGTACTTC. The genes are TRBV12-3 or TRBV12-4 and TRBJ2-7; possible D gene TRBD1, 5 bases. The V end was cut by 9 bases, the J end by 6 bases, with 21 bases between. The CDR3 runs 14 residues.

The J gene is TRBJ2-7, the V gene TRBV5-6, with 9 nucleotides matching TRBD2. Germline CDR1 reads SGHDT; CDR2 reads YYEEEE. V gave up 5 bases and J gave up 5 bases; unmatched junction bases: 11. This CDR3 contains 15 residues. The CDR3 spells CASSLRLAGVDEQYF. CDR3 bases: TGTGCCAGCAGTTTGAGATTAGCGGGAGTCGACGAGCAGTACTTC.

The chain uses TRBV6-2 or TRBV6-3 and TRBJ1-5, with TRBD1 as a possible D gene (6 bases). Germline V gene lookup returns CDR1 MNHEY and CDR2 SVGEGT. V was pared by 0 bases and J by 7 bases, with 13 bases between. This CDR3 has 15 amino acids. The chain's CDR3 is CASSYSEGVEQPQHF. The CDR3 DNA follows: TGTGCCAGCAGTTACTCTGAGGGGGTCGAGCAGCCCCAGCATTTT.

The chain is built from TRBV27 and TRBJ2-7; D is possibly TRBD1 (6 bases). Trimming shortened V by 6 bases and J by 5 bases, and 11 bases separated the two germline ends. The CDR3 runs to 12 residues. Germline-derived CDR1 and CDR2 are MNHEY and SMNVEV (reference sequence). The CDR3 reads CASRRQGNEQYF. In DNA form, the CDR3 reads TGTGCCAGCAGGAGGCAGGGGAACGAGCAGTACTTC.

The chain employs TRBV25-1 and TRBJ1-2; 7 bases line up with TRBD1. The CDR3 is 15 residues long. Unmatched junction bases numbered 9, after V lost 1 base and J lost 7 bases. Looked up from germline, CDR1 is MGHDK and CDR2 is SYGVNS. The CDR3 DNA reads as TGTGCCAGCAGTGAATCCCAGGTGCAGGGGGGTGGCTACACCTTC. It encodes CASSESQVQGGGYTF.

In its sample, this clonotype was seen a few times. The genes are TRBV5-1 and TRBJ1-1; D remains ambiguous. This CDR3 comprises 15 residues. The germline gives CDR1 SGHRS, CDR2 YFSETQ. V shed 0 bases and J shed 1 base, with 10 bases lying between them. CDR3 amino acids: CASSLVANSNTEAFF. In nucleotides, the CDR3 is TGCGCCAGCAGCTTGGTGGCAAACTCGAACACTGAAGCTTTCTTT.

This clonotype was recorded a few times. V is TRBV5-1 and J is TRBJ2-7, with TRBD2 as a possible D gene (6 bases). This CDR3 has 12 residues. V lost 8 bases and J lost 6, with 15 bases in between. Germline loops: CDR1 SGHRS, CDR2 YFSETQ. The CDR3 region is CASASESREQYF. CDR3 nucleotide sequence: TGCGCCAGTGCTAGCGAGAGTCGCGAGCAGTACTTC.

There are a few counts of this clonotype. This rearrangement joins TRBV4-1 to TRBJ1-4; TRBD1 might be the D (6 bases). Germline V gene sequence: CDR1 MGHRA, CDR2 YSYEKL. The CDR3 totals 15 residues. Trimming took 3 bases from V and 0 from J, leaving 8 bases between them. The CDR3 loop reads CASSHGTSTNEKLFF. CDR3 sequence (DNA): TGCGCCAGCAGCCACGGGACATCAACTAATGAAAAACTGTTTTTT.

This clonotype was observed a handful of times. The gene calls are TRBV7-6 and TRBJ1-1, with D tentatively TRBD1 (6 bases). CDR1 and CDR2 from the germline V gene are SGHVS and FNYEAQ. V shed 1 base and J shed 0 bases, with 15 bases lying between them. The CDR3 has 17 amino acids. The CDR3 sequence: CASSLGTGTTVNTEAFF. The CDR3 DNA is TGTGCCAGCAGCTTAGGAACCGGGACAACGGTGAACACTGAAGCTTTCTTT.

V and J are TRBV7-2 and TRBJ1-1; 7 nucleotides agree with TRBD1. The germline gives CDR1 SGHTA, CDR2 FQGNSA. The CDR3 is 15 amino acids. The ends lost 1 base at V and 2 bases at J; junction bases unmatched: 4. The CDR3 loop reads CASSLGTGINTEAFF. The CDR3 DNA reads TGTGCCAGCAGCTTAGGGACAGGAATAAACACTGAAGCTTTCTTT. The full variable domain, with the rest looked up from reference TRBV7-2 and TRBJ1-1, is GAGVSQSPSNKVTEKGKDVELRCDPISGHTALYWYRQSLGQGLEFLIYFQGNSAPDKSGLPSDRFSAERTGGSVSTLTIQRTQQEDSAVYLCASSLGTGINTEAFFGQGTRLTVV.

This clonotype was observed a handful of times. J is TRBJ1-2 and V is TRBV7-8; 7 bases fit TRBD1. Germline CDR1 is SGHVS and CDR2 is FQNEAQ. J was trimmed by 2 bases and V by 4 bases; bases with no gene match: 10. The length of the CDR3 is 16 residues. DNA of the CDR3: TGTGCCAGCAGCTCGAATAATGACAGGGTGAACTATGGCTACACCTTC. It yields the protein CASSSNNDRVNYGYTF.

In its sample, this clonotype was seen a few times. CDR3 nucleotides: TGTGCCATGTCTAGCGGAGGGGCTAGCGATACGCAGTATTTT. Amino acids: CAMSSGGASDTQYF. The chain has TRBV10-3 and TRBJ2-3; 7 bases agree with TRBD2. V shed 9 bases, J shed 6 bases, and the junction held 12 bases outside the gene matches. Germline CDR1 ENHRY, CDR2 SYGVKD. The CDR3 totals 14 residues.

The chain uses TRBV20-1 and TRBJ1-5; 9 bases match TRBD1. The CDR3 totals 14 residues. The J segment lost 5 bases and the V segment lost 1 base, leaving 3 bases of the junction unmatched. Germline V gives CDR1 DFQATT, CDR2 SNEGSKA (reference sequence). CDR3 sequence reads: CSARADRGYQPQHF. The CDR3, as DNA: TGCAGTGCTAGAGCTGACAGGGGGTATCAGCCCCAGCATTTT.

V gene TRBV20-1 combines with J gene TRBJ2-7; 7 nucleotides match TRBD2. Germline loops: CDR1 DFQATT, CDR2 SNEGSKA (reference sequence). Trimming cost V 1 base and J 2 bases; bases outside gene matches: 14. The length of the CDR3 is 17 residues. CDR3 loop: CSARGDGRSFQAYEQYF. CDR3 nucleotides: TGCAGTGCTAGAGGAGACGGGAGGTCCTTTCAGGCCTACGAGCAGTACTTC.

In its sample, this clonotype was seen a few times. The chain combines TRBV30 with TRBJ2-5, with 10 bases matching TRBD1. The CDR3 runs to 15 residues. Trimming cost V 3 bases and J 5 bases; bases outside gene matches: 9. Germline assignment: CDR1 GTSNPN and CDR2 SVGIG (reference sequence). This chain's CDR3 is CAWSPKPGQGETQYF. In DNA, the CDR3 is TGTGCCTGGAGCCCTAAGCCGGGACAGGGGGAGACCCAGTACTTC.

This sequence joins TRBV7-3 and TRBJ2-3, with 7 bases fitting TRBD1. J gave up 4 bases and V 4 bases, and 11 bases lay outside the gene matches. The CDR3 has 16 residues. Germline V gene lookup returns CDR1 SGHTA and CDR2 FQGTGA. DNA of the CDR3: TGTGCCAGCAGCTCTTACCGGGACAGCAGATCAGATACGCAGTATTTT. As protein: CASSSYRDSRSDTQYF.

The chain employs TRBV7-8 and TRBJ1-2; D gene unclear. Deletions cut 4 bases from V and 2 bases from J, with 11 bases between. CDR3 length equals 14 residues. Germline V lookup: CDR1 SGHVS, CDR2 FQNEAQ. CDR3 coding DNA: TGTGCCAGCAGCTCTGGAGGAGGAAACTATGGCTACACCTTC. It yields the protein CASSSGGGNYGYTF.

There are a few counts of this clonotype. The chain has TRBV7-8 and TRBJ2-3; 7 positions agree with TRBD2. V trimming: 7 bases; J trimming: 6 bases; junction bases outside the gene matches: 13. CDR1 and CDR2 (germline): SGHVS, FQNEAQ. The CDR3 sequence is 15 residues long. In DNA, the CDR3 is TGTGCCAGCATGAGTGGGCGGGGGAAGAGGGATACGCAGTATTTT. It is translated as CASMSGRGKRDTQYF.

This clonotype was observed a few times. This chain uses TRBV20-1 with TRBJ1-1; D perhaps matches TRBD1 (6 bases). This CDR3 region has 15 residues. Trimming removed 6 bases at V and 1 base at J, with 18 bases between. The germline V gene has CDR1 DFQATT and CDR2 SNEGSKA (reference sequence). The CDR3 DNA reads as TGCAGTGCGGCCGGACAGCATGCGTCGAACACTGAAGCTTTCTTT. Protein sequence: CSAAGQHASNTEAFF.

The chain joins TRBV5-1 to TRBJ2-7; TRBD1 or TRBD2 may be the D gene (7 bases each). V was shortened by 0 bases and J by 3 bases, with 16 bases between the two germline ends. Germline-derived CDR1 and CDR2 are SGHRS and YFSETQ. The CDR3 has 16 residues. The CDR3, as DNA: TGCGCCAGCAGCTTGGTGGGAGGGGGCGAGTTCTACGAGCAGTACTTC. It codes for CASSLVGGGEFYEQYF. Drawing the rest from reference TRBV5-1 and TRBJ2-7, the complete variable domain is KAGVTQTPRYLIKTRGQQVTLSCSPISGHRSVSWYQQTPGQGLQFLFEYFSETQRNKGNFPGRFSGRQFSNSRSEMNVSTLELGDSALYLCASSLVGGGEFYEQYFGPGTRLTVT.

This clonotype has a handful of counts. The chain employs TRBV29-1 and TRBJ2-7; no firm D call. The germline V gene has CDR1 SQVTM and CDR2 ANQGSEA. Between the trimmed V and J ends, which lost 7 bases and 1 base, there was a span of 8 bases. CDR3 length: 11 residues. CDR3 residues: CSGGRSYEQYF. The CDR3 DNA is TGCAGCGGTGGACGGTCCTACGAGCAGTACTTC.

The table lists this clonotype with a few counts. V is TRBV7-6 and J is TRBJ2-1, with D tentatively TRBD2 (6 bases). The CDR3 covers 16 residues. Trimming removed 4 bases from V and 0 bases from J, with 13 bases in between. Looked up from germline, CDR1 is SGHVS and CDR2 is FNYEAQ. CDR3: CASSSVGLSSYNEQFF. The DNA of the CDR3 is TGTGCCAGCAGCTCCGTGGGACTCAGCTCCTACAATGAGCAGTTCTTC. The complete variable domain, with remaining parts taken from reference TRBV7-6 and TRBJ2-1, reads GAGVSQSPRYKVTKRGQDVALRCDPISGHVSLYWYRQALGQGPEFLTYFNYEAQQDKSGLPNDRFSAERPEGSISTLTIQRTEQRDSAMYRCASSSVGLSSYNEQFFGPGTRLTVL.

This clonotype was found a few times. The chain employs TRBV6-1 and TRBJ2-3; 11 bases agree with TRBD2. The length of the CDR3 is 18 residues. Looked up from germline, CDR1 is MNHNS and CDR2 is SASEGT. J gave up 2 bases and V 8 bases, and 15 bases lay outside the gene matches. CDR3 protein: CASSNVVAGGSFTDTQYF. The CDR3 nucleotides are TGTGCCAGCTCTAATGTGGTAGCGGGAGGGTCGTTCACAGATACGCAGTATTTT.